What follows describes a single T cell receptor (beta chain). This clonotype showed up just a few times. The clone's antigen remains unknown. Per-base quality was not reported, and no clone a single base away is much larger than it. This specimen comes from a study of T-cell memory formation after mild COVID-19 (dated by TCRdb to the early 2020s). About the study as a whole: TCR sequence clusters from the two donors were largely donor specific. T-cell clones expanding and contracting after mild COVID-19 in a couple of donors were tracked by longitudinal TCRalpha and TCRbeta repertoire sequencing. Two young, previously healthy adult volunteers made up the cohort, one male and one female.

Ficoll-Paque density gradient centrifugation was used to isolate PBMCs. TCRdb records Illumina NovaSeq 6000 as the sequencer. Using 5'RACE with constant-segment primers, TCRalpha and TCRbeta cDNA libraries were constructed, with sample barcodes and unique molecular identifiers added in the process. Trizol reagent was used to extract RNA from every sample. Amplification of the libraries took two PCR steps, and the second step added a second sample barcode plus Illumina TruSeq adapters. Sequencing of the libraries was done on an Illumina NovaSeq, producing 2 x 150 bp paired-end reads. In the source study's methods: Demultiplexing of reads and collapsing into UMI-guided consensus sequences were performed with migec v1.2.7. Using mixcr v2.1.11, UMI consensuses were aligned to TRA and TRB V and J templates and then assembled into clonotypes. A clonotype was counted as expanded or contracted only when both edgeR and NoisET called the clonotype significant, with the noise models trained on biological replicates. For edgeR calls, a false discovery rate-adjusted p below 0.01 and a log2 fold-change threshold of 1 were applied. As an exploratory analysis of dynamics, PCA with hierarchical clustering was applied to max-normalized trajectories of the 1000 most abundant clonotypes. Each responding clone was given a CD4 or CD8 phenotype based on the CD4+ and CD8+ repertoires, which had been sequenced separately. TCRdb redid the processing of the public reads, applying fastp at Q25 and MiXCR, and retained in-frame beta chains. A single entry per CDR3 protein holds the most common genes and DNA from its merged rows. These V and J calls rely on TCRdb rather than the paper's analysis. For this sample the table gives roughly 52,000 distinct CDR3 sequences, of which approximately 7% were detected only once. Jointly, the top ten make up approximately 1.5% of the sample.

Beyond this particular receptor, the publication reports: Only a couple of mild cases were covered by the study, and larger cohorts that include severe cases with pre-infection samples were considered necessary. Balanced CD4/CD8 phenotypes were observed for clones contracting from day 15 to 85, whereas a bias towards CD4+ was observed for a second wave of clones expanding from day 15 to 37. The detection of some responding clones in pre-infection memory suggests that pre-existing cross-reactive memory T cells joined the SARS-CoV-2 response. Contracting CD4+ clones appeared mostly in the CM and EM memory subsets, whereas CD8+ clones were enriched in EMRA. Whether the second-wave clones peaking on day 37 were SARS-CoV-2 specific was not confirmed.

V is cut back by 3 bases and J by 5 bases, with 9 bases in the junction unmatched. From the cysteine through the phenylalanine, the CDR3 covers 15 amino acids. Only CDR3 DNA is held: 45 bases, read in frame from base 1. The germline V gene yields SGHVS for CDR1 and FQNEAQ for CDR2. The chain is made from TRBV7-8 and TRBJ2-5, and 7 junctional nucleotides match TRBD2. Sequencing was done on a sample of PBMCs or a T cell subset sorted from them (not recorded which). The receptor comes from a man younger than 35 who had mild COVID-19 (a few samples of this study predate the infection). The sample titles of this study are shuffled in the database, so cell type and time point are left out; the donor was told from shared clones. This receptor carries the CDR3 CASSLEAGRRETQYF. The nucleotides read TGTGCCAGCAGCTTGGAGGCCGGGAGGCGGGAGACCCAGTACTTC.